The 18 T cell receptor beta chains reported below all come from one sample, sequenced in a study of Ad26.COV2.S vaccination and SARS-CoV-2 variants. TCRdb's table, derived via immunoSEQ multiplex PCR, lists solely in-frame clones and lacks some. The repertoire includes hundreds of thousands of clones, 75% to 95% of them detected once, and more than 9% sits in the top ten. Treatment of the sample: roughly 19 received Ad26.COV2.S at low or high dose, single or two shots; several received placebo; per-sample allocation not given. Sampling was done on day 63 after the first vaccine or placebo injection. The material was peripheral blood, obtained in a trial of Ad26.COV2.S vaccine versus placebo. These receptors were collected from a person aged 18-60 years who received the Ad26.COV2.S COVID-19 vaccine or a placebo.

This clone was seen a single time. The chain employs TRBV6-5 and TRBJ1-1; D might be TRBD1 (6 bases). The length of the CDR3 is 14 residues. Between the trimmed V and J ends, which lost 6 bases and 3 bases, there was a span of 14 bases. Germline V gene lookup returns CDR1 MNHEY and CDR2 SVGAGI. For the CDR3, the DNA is TGTGCCAGCAGCGGCGGGGGGCCCGACACTGAAGCTTTCTTT. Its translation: CASSGGGPDTEAFF.

This CDR3 is CASSLLKQETQYF. For the CDR3, the DNA is TGTGCCAGCAGCTTACTCAAGCAAGAGACCCAGTACTTC. The rearrangement links TRBV7-3 to TRBJ2-5, with D uncertain. The CDR3 consists of 13 residues. The V and J ends lost 2 bases and 2 bases respectively, with 6 bases between them. Germline CDR1 and CDR2: SGHTA and FQGTGA.

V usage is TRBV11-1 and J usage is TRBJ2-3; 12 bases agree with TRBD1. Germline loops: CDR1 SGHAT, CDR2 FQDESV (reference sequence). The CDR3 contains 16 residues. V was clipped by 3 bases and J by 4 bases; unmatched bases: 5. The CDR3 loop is CASSLGQGASPDTQYF. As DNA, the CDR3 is TGTGCCAGCAGCTTGGGACAGGGGGCTAGTCCAGATACGCAGTATTTT.

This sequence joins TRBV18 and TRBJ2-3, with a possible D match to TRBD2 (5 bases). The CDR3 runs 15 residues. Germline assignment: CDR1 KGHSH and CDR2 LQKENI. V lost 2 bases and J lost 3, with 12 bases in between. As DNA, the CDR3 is TGTGCCAGCTCACCAAGTGAGGGTCTAACAGATACGCAGTATTTT. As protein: CASSPSEGLTDTQYF.

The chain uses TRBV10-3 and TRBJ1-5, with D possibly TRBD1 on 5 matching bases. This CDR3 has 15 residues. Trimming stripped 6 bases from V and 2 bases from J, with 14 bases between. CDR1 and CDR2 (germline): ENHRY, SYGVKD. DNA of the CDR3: TGTGCCATCAGCGCCGGGGGAGATGGCAATCAGCCCCAGCATTTT. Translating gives CAISAGGDGNQPQHF.

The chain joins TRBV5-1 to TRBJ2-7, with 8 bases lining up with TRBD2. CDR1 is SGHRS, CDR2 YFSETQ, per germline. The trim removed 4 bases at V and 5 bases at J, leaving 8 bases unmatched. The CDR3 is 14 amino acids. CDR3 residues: CASSPRTSFDEQYF. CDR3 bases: TGCGCCAGCAGCCCGAGGACTAGCTTTGACGAGCAGTACTTC.

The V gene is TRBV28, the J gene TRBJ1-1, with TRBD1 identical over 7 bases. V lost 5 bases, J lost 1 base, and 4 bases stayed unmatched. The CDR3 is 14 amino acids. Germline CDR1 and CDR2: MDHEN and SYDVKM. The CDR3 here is CASSTGARNTEAFF. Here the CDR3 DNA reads TGTGCCAGCAGTACAGGGGCCAGGAACACTGAAGCTTTCTTT.

The CDR3 here is CASSVGSSGSAADTQYF. The CDR3 DNA reads TGTGCCAGCAGCGTAGGTTCTAGCGGGAGCGCCGCAGATACGCAGTATTTT. The gene calls are TRBV9 and TRBJ2-3; 10 nucleotides agree with TRBD2. This CDR3 comprises 17 residues. Trimming removed 0 bases from V and 4 bases from J; junction bases left unmatched: 8. CDR1 is SGDLS, CDR2 YYNGEE, per germline. The full variable domain, with the rest looked up from reference TRBV9 and TRBJ2-3, is DSGVTQTPKHLITATGQRVTLRCSPRSGDLSVYWYQQSLDQGLQFLIQYYNGEERAKGNILERFSAQQFPDLHSELNLSSLELGDSALYFCASSVGSSGSAADTQYFGPGTRLTVL.

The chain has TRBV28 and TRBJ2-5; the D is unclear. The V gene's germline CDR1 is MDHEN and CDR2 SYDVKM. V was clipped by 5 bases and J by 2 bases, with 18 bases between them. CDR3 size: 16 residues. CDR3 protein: CASSLSSLGIQETQYF. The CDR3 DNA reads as TGTGCCAGCAGTCTTTCCTCCCTGGGAATTCAAGAGACCCAGTACTTC.

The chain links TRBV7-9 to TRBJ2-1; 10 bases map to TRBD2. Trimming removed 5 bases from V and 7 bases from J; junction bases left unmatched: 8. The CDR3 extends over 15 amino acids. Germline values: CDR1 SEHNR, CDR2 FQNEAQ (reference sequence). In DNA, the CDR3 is TGTGCCAGCAGCGCCGGGACTAGCGTGGGTAATGAGCAGTTCTTC. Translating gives CASSAGTSVGNEQFF.

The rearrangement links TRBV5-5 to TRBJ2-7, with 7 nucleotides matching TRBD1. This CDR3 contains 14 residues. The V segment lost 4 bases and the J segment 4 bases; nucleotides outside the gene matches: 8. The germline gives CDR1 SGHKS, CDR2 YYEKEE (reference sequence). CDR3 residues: CASSLPGQSYEQYF. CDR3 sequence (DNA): TGTGCCAGCAGCCTTCCGGGACAGTCATACGAGCAGTACTTC.

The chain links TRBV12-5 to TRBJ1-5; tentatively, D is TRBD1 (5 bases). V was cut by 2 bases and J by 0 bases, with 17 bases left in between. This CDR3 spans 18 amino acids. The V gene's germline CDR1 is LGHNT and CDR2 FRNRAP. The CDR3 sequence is CASGLNAGPHYSNQPQHF. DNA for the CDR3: TGTGCTAGTGGTTTGAACGCAGGGCCCCATTATAGCAATCAGCCCCAGCATTTT.

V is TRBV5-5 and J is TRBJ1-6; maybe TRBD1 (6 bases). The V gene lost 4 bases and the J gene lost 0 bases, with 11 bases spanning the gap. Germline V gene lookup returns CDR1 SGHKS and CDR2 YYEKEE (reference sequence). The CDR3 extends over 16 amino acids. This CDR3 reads CASSPGQFSYNSPLHF. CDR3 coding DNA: TGTGCCAGCAGCCCGGGACAATTCTCCTATAATTCACCCCTCCACTTT.

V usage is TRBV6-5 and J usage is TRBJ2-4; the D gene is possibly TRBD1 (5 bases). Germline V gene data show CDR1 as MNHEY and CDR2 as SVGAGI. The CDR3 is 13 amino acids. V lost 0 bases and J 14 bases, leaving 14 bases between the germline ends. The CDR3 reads CASSYSRQTSEYF. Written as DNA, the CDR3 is TGTGCCAGCAGTTACTCGAGACAGACTTCCGAGTACTTC.

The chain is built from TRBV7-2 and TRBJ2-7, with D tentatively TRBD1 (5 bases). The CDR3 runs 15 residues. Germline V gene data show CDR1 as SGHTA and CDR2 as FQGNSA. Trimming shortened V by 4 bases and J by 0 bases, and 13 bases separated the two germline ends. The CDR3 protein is CASSSHQGSSYEQYF. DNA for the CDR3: TGTGCCAGCAGCTCTCACCAGGGTAGCTCCTACGAGCAGTACTTC.

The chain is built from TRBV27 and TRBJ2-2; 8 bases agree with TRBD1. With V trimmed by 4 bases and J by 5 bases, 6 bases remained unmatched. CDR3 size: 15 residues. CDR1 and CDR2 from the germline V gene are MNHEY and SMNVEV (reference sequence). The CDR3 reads CASSYRTGITGELFF. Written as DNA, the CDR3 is TGTGCCAGCAGTTACCGGACAGGGATTACCGGGGAGCTGTTTTTT.

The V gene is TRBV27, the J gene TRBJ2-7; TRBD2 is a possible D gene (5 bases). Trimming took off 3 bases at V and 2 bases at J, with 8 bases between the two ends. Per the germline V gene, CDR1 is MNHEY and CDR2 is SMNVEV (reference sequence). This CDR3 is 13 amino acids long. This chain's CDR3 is CASSLASTYEQYF. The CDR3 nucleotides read TGTGCCAGCAGTTTGGCTAGCACCTACGAGCAGTACTTC.

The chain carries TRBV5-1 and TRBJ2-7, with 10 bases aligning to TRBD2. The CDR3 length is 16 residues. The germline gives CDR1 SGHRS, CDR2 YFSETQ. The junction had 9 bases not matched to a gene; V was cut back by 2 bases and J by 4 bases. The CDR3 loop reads CASSFSTSGLGYEQYF. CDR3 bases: TGCGCCAGCAGCTTTTCGACTAGCGGGTTGGGATACGAGCAGTACTTC.